The sequence of this T cell receptor (beta chain) was determined in a study of T cells after yellow fever vaccination. The wider study: Any fraction with a low cell number was prepared using SMART-Seq v4 Ultra Low Input.

TCR cDNA, made by 5'RACE template switching, carried an added universal primer site and UMIs. One entry per CDR3 protein results from TCRdb running MiXCR on the 5' RACE reads. Among a few hundred thousand distinct CDR3 sequences listed, less than 9.5% were seen once. Germline CDR1 is SGHTA and CDR2 is FQGNSA. The CDR3 runs to 16 residues. Trimming at V came to 6 bases and at J to 4 bases, leaving 10 bases not matched to a gene. This clonotype was recorded a few times. This TCR was recovered from a man between 18 and 35 years old who received the YFV17D yellow fever vaccine. The source was PBMCs, collected 45 days after the first yellow fever vaccination. J is TRBJ2-1 and V is TRBV7-2; 9 bases agree with TRBD1. The CDR3 reads CASRPGGTGLYNEQFF. In nucleotides, the CDR3 is TGTGCCAGCAGACCCGGGGGGACAGGGTTATACAATGAGCAGTTCTTC.